Below are 17 T cell receptor beta chains sequenced from a single sample in a study of cytomegalovirus exposure and HLA in healthy donors. Amplification used 60 Vbeta primers and 13 Jbeta primers. Data came from immunoSEQ multiplex PCR; TCRdb stores just in-frame clones and leaves some out. In the table there are tens of thousands of clones, 80% of which are singletons. The sequencing input was PBMCs. These receptors were collected from a young man in good health and CMV-seronegative.

This clone was seen only once. V is TRBV28 and J is TRBJ1-5; D is perhaps TRBD1 (6 bases). This CDR3 contains 14 residues. CDR1 and CDR2 from the germline V gene are MDHEN and SYDVKM. Trimming took 4 bases from V and 0 from J, leaving 7 bases between them. CDR3 DNA: TGTGCCAGCAGTTACAGGGTTAGCAATCAGCCCCAGCATTTT. This gives the protein CASSYRVSNQPQHF.

This chain uses TRBV15 with TRBJ2-2; no clear D gene. Germline V lookup: CDR1 LNHNV, CDR2 YYDKDF (reference sequence). The CDR3 runs to 13 residues. V dropped 2 bases and J dropped 3 bases, with 4 bases sitting between them. CDR3 sequence: CATSRPDTGELFF. In DNA, the CDR3 is TGTGCCACCAGCAGACCGGACACCGGGGAGCTGTTTTTT.

The chain joins TRBV5-1 to TRBJ2-6; maybe TRBD2 (5 bases). V dropped 5 bases and J dropped 2 bases, with 11 bases sitting between them. The CDR3 contains 15 residues. Per the germline V gene, CDR1 is SGHRS and CDR2 is YFSETQ. The CDR3 reads CASRITSAGANVLTF. As DNA, the CDR3 is TGCGCCAGCAGGATTACTAGTGCTGGGGCCAACGTCCTGACTTTC. Full variable domain (remainder filled in from reference TRBV5-1 and TRBJ2-6): KAGVTQTPRYLIKTRGQQVTLSCSPISGHRSVSWYQQTPGQGLQFLFEYFSETQRNKGNFPGRFSGRQFSNSRSEMNVSTLELGDSALYLCASRITSAGANVLTFGAGSRLTVL.

This clone turned up a few times. This rearrangement joins TRBV2 to TRBJ2-5; tentatively, D is TRBD2 (7 bases). V gave up 2 bases and J gave up 5 bases, with 15 bases separating them. Germline V gene sequence: CDR1 SNHLY, CDR2 FYNNEI. This CDR3 spans 15 amino acids. The CDR3 loop is CASSERGGAWETQYF. CDR3 nucleotides: TGTGCCAGCAGTGAAAGGGGGGGGGCCTGGGAGACCCAGTACTTC.

The chain carries TRBV19 and TRBJ2-3; TRBD2 agrees at 9 bases. The CDR3 spans 15 residues. CDR1 and CDR2 (germline): LNHDA, SQIVND (reference sequence). The trim removed 9 bases at V and 3 bases at J, leaving 10 bases unmatched. The CDR3 is CASRRASGVTDTQYF. CDR3 bases: TGTGCCAGCCGAAGGGCTAGCGGGGTGACAGATACGCAGTATTTT.

This chain links TRBV5-4 with TRBJ2-3, with 10 bases identical to TRBD2. This CDR3 comprises 16 residues. The J segment lost 5 bases and the V segment lost 4 bases, leaving 10 bases of the junction unmatched. Looked up from germline, CDR1 is SGHNT and CDR2 is YYREEE (reference sequence). The CDR3: CASSPRSGGSGDTQYF. CDR3 nucleotide sequence: TGTGCCAGCAGCCCCCGTAGCGGGGGGTCGGGAGATACGCAGTATTTT.

The chain joins TRBV10-3 to TRBJ2-3, with D perhaps TRBD2 (5 bases). V dropped 3 bases and J dropped 4 bases, with 11 bases sitting between them. In germline, CDR1 is ENHRY, CDR2 SYGVKD. CDR3 length equals 14 residues. The CDR3 DNA follows: TGTGCCATCAGTGAACTCAGCGGCGCAGATACGCAGTATTTT. Translated: CAISELSGADTQYF.

The chain is built from TRBV4-2 and TRBJ2-3, with D tentatively TRBD1 (5 bases). Trimming pared 3 bases from V and 1 base from J, leaving 17 bases between. Germline V gene data show CDR1 as LGHNA and CDR2 as YNFKEQ. This CDR3 comprises 17 residues. The CDR3 reads CASSQILGAFGTDTQYF. CDR3 DNA: TGTGCCAGCAGCCAGATATTAGGGGCCTTTGGCACAGATACGCAGTATTTT.

The sample holds a few counts of this clone. The rearrangement uses TRBV7-9 and TRBJ2-7; 11 nucleotides match TRBD1. Germline V gives CDR1 SEHNR, CDR2 FQNEAQ (reference sequence). The CDR3 contains 13 residues. Losses at the gene ends were 6 bases for V and 5 bases for J; bases not matched to a gene: 3. The DNA of the CDR3 is TGTGCCAGCAGGGACAGGGGGCAAGACGAGCAGTACTTC. Its translation: CASRDRGQDEQYF.

The chain combines TRBV18 with TRBJ2-1; 10 nucleotides align to TRBD2. The germline gives CDR1 KGHSH, CDR2 LQKENI. After removal of 3 bases from V and 6 bases from J, the junction contained 5 bases not matched to a gene. CDR3 size: 15 residues. The CDR3 DNA is TGTGCCAGCTCACCGCGCCTAGCGGGGGCCAATGAGCAGTTCTTC. Its protein product is CASSPRLAGANEQFF.

The CDR3 sequence is CASRDSPPGANVLTF. DNA of the CDR3: TGTGCCTCCCGGGACAGTCCACCTGGGGCCAACGTCCTGACTTTC. The V and J genes are TRBV27 and TRBJ2-6; 7 bases are shared with TRBD1. The J segment lost 2 bases and the V segment lost 11 bases, leaving 9 bases of the junction unmatched. Germline values: CDR1 MNHEY, CDR2 SMNVEV (reference sequence). CDR3 length: 15 amino acids.

The rearrangement links TRBV7-2 to TRBJ2-5; no definite D call. The J call may be incorrect, as the DNA end agrees better with TRBJ2-7. The germline gives CDR1 SGHTA, CDR2 FQGNSA. The CDR3 sequence is 13 residues long. The CDR3 region has the DNA TGTGCCAGCAGCTTAAGTATCTCCTACGAGCAGTACTTC. This translates into CASSLSISYEQYF.

V and J are TRBV6-1 and TRBJ2-5; no clear D gene. The V gene's germline CDR1 is MNHNS and CDR2 SASEGT. V dropped 9 bases and J dropped 2 bases, with 16 bases sitting between them. The CDR3 runs to 14 residues. CDR3 nucleotide sequence: TGTGCCAGTTCCGTTGGAACAGTACAAGAGACCCAGTACTTC. Protein sequence: CASSVGTVQETQYF.

This clone was seen only once. This chain joins TRBV7-7 and TRBJ2-5, with 15 bases identical to TRBD2. The germline V gene has CDR1 SSHAT and CDR2 FNYEAQ (reference sequence). This CDR3 has 15 residues. Losses at the gene ends were 5 bases for V and 4 bases for J; bases not matched to a gene: 2. This chain's CDR3 is CASSQGLAGGETQYF. In DNA form, the CDR3 reads TGTGCCAGCAGCCAGGGACTAGCGGGAGGAGAGACCCAGTACTTC.

The chain uses TRBV5-1 and TRBJ1-1; TRBD1 might be the D (5 bases). V was pared by 3 bases and J by 6 bases, with 9 bases between. CDR3 length equals 12 residues. The germline gives CDR1 SGHRS, CDR2 YFSETQ. CDR3 sequence: CASSYTGSEAFF. The DNA for the CDR3 is TGCGCCAGCAGCTATACAGGCTCTGAAGCTTTCTTT.

This clone has only a few counts. The rearrangement links TRBV5-1 to TRBJ2-2; 13 bases are a match to TRBD2. The CDR3 length is 16 residues. The germline V gene encodes CDR1 SGHRS and CDR2 YFSETQ. With V trimmed by 4 bases and J by 7 bases, 7 bases remained unmatched. The CDR3: CASSLTSGRAHGELFF. In DNA form, the CDR3 reads TGCGCCAGCAGCCTCACTAGCGGGAGGGCCCACGGGGAGCTGTTTTTT.

This clone was seen only a few times. This chain connects TRBV30 to TRBJ2-2; tentatively, D is TRBD2 (5 bases). Per the germline V gene, CDR1 is GTSNPN and CDR2 is SVGIG (reference sequence). The CDR3 length is 16 residues. V dropped 6 bases and J dropped 3 bases, with 20 bases sitting between them. The CDR3 protein is CACPHRGSMDTGELFF. For the CDR3, the DNA is TGTGCCTGCCCCCACCGAGGGTCGATGGACACCGGGGAGCTGTTTTTT.